One sample yielded the 7 T cell receptor beta chains listed below, sequenced in a study of vaccination and CD4 T cells after COVID-19. These receptors have no identified antigens. The Oncomine TCR Beta short-read assay sequenced DNA from cultured CD4+ T cells. TCRdb reanalysed the PCR reads using MiXCR and keeps one entry per CDR3 protein. Seen here are some 15,000 distinct CDR3 sequences, around 73% observed once, and the top ten hold approximately 10%. Treatment indicated: roughly 10-day PBMC culture with coronavirus spike peptide pools or control peptides (ViraFEST assay). The sample was CD4+ T cells from blood, cultured in vitro. The receptor source for this set is a human donor who had recovered from COVID-19.

The chain recombines TRBV28 with TRBJ1-2, with 9 bases aligning to TRBD1. The V gene end was trimmed by 6 bases and the J gene end by 6 bases; junction bases not matched to a gene: 11. The CDR3 totals 15 residues. Looked up from germline, CDR1 is MDHEN and CDR2 is SYDVKM. This CDR3 is CASRTPGTGRDGYTF. The CDR3 bases are TGTGCCAGCAGGACCCCCGGGACAGGGAGGGATGGCTACACCTTC.

CDR3 in DNA: TGTGCCAGCAGGATTAGCGGGAGAGGGACCCACGAGCAGTACTTC. Residues: CASRISGRGTHEQYF. The rearrangement uses TRBV12-3 or TRBV12-4 and TRBJ2-7; 9 positions agree with TRBD2. CDR3 length: 15 amino acids. V shed 6 bases, J shed 5 bases, and the junction held 11 bases outside the gene matches.

Worth noting for this clonotype: At one boundary the junction diverges from the germline segment, which might be a read error. This chain connects TRBV29-1 to TRBJ1-1; D is possibly TRBD1 (5 bases). There are 17 residues in the CDR3. CDR1 SQVTM and CDR2 ANQGSEA come from the germline V gene. The CDR3 region has the DNA TGCAGCGTGCCCCGACCGGGACCTACCTCGGGGAACGCTGAAGCTTTCTTT. It codes for CSVPRPGPTSGNAEAFF.

The rearrangement links TRBV7-2 to TRBJ2-7; 7 bases map to TRBD1. Per germline, CDR1 SGHTA and CDR2 FQGNSA. Unmatched junction bases numbered 0, after V lost 1 base and J lost 3 bases. The CDR3 runs to 13 residues. CDR3 DNA sequence: TGTGCCAGCAGCTTAGGGACAGGCTACGAGCAGTACTTC. This encodes CASSLGTGYEQYF.

This clonotype was observed a single time. The V and J genes are TRBV20-1 and TRBJ2-7, with TRBD1 matching 8 bases. Germline V gives CDR1 DFQATT, CDR2 SNEGSKA (reference sequence). The length of the CDR3 is 13 residues. The trim removed 3 bases at V and 2 bases at J, leaving 3 bases unmatched. The CDR3 coding sequence is TGCAGTGCTAGCGCAGGGGGCACCTACGAGCAGTACTTC. It codes for CSASAGGTYEQYF.

The V call is TRBV7-6, the J call TRBJ2-5; TRBD1 aligns across 7 bases. Germline lookup yields CDR1 SGHVS and CDR2 FNYEAQ. Trimming took 5 bases from V and 5 from J; bases not matched to a gene: 8. The CDR3 extends over 14 amino acids. CDR3 region: CASSPRQGRETQYF. CDR3 sequence (DNA): TGTGCCAGCAGCCCGCGACAGGGACGGGAGACCCAGTACTTC.

The genes are TRBV6-2 or TRBV6-3 and TRBJ1-5, with TRBD1 matching 7 bases. Unmatched junction bases numbered 13, after V lost 6 bases and J lost 14 bases. This CDR3 has 13 amino acids. Germline CDR1 is MNHEY and CDR2 is SVGEGT. CDR3 region: CASRPQGPSGEHF. CDR3 DNA: TGTGCCAGCAGGCCACAGGGGCCCTCTGGTGAGCATTTT.